This TCR beta chain was sequenced for a study of vaccination and CD4 T cells after COVID-19. Turning to the study itself: Samples were collected from a few convalescent patients on day 14 and on days 161 to 241 after vaccination. Whole-study results and caveats: From 21 to 38, the median of SARS-CoV-2-reactive clonotypes rose without reaching significance. Convalescent patients gained a median 86.3% of their reactive clones only post-vaccination.

On this clonotype itself: Antigen unknown.

V lost 0 bases and J lost 6, with 9 bases in between. Germline CDR1 and CDR2: MNHEY and SVGEGT. The length of the CDR3 is 13 residues. TCRdb independently ran MiXCR on the PCR reads; one entry per CDR3 protein. The data contain some 28,000 distinct CDR3 sequences, about half of them singletons. Time point of the sample: late sampling 161 to 241 days after vaccination in three convalescent patients. This clonotype originated in a human donor who had recovered from COVID-19. The chain recombines TRBV6-2 or TRBV6-3 with TRBJ2-7; D ambiguous. This specimen was CD4+ T cells from blood, taken about 7 months after SARS-CoV-2 vaccination. CDR3 loop: CASSYSLRFEQYF. The CDR3 DNA sequence: TGTGCCAGCAGTTACTCACTTAGATTCGAGCAGTACTTC.